This TCR beta chain was sequenced in a study of shared clonotypes between healthy human individuals. The CDR3 runs 13 residues. The V end was cut by 1 base, the J end by 7 bases, with 7 bases between. CDR1 and CDR2 (germline): ENHRY, SYGVKD. Study-wide findings and caveats: Sampling involved blood alone; tissue repertoires likely differ.

This clone was seen only once. Antigen unknown. The naive CD8 population came from CD45RO-negative cells selected for CCR7, without terminally differentiated effector memory CD45RA+ cells. The protocol was immunoSEQ multiplex PCR, while the TCRdb copy is restricted to in-frame clones and leaves out a portion. The data contain about 2 million clones, about 95% of them singletons. The rearrangement links TRBV10-3 to TRBJ1-4; unclear D gene. The TCR originated in a man between 18 and 29 years old in good health. The material sequenced was naive CD8+ T cells sorted from blood. The CDR3 region has the DNA TGTGCCATCAGTGAGTGGCGGGGTGAAAAACTGTTTTTT. This sequence encodes CAISEWRGEKLFF.